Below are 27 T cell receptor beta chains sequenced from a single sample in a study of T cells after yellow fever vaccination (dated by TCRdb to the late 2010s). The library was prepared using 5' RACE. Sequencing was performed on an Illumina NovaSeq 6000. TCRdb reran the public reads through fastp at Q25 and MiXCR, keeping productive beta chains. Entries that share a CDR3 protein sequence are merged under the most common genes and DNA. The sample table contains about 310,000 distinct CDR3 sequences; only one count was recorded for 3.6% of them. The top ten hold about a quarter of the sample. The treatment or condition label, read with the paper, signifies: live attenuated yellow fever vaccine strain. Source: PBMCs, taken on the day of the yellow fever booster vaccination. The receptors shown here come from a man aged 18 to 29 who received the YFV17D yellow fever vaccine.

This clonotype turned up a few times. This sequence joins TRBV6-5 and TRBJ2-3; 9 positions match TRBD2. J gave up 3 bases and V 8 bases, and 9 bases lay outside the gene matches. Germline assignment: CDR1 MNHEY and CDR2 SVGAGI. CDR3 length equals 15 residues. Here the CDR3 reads CASRFGRGGTDTQYF. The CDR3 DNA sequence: TGTGCCAGCCGTTTTGGGCGGGGGGGTACAGATACGCAGTATTTT.

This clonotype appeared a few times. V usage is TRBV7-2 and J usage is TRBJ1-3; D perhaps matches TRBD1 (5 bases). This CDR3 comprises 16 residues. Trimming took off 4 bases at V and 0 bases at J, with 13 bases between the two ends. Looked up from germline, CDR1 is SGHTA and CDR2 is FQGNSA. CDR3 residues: CASSSVGASSGNTIYF. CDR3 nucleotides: TGTGCCAGCAGCTCCGTCGGGGCGAGCTCTGGAAACACCATATATTTT.

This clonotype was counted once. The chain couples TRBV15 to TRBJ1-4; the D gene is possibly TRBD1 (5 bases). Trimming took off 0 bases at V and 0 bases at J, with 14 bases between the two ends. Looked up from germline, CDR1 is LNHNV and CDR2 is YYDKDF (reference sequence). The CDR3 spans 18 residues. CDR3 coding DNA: TGTGCCACCAGCAGAGATAGTACAGGCCCGGCAACTAATGAAAAACTGTTTTTT. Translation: CATSRDSTGPATNEKLFF.

The CDR3 DNA reads as TGTGCCATCAGTGGAAGGGAGGGGAACACTGAAGCTTTCTTT. Protein product: CAISGREGNTEAFF. The chain couples TRBV10-3 to TRBJ1-1; no clear D. The CDR3 extends over 14 amino acids. Between the trimmed V and J ends, which lost 4 bases and 1 base, there was a span of 10 bases. Germline CDR1 is ENHRY and CDR2 is SYGVKD.

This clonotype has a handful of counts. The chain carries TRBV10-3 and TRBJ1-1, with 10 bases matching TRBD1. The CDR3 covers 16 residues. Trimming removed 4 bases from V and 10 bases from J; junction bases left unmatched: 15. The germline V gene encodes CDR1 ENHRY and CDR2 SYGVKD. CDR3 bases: TGTGCCATCAGTGGGACGACAGGGGGCCCACCAACCGCAGCTTTCTTT. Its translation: CAISGTTGGPPTAAFF.

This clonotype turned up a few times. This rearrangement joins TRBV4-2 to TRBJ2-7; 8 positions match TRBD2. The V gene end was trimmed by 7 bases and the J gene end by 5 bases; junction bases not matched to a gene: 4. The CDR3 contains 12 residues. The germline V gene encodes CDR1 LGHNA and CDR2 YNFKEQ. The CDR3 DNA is TGTGCCAGCACAGGCGGGGGGCACGAGCAGTACTTC. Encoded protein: CASTGGGHEQYF.

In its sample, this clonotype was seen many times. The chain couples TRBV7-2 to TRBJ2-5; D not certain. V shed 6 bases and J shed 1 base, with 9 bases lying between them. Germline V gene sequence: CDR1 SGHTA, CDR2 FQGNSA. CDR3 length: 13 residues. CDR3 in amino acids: CASSPISQETQYF. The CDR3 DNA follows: TGTGCCAGCAGTCCTATATCCCAAGAGACCCAGTACTTC.

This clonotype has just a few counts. Here the CDR3 reads CASSWAAGDDETQYF. The CDR3 DNA follows: TGTGCCAGCAGTTGGGCGGCAGGGGACGACGAGACCCAGTACTTC. V gene TRBV28 combines with J gene TRBJ2-5, with a weak D call TRBD1 (6 bases). Germline V gene data show CDR1 as MDHEN and CDR2 as SYDVKM. V gave up 4 bases and J gave up 5 bases, with 17 bases separating them. CDR3 size: 15 residues.

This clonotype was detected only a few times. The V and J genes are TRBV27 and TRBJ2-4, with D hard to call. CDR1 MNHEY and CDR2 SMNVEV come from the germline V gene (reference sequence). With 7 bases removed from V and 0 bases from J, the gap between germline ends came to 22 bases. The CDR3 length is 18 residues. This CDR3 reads CASIDFIRGRLAKNIQYF. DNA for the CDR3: TGTGCCAGCATCGATTTTATCCGCGGCAGGCTAGCCAAAAACATTCAGTACTTC.

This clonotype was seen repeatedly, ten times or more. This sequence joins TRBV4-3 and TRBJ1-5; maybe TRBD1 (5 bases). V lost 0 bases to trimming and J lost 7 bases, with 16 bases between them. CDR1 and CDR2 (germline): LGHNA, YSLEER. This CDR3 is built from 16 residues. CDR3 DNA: TGCGCCAGCAGCCAAGAGTCAGGGCAGGGAGGACAGCCCCAGCATTTT. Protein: CASSQESGQGGQPQHF.

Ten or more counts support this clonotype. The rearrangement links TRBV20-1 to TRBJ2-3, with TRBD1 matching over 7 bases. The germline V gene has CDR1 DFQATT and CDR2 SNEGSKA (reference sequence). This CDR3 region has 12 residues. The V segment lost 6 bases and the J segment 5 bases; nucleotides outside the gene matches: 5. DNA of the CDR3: TGCAGTGCCCGACAGGGACAAGATACGCAGTATTTT. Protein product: CSARQGQDTQYF.

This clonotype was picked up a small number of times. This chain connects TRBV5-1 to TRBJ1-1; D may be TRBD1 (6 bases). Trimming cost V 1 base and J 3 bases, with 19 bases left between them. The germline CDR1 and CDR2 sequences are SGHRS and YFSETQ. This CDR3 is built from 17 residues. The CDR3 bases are TGCGCCAGCAGCTTGTCTTCGGGGCAGGGGATGGACACTGAAGCTTTCTTT. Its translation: CASSLSSGQGMDTEAFF.

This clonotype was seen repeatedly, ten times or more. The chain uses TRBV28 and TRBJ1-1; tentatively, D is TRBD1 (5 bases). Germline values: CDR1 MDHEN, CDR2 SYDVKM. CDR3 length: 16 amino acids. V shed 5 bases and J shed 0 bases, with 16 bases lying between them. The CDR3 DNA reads TGTGCCAGCAGTCCCATAATGGGGGGGATGAACACTGAAGCTTTCTTT. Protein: CASSPIMGGMNTEAFF.

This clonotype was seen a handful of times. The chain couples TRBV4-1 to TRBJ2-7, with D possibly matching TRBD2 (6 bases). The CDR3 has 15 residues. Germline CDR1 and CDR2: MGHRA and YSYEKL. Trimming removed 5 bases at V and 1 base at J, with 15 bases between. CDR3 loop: CASSSPGGPSYEQYV. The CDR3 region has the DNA TGCGCCAGCAGCTCCCCCGGGGGTCCTTCCTACGAGCAGTACGTC.

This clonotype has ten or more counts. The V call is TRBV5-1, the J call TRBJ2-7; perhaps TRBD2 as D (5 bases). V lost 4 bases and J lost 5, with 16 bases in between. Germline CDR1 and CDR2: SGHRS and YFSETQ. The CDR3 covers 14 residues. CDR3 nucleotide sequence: TGCGCCAGCAGCCCGTCGGGGTACGAAAACGAGCAGTACTTC. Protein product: CASSPSGYENEQYF.

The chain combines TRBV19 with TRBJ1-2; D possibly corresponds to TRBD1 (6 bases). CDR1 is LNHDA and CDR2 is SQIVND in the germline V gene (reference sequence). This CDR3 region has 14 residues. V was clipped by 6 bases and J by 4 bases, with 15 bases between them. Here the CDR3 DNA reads TGTGCCAGTAGAATGAGGGGGGGAACCTATGGCTACACCTTC. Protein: CASRMRGGTYGYTF.

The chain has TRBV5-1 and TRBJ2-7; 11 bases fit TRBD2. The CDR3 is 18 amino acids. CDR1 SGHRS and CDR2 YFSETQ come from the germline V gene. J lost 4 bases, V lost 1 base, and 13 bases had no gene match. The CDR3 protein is CASSLSILAGVSKYEQYF. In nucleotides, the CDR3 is TGCGCCAGCAGCTTGTCGATACTAGCGGGGGTGAGCAAATACGAGCAGTACTTC.

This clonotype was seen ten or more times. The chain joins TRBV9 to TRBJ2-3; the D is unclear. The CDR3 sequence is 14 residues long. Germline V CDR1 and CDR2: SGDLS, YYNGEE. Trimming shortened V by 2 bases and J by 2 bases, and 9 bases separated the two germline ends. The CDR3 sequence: CASSVSPDTDTQYF. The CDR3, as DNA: TGTGCCAGCAGCGTGAGCCCAGACACAGATACGCAGTATTTT.

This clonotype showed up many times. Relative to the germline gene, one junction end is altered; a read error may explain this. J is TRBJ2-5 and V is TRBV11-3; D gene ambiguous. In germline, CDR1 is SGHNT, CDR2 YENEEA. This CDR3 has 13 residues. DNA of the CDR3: TGTGCCAGCAGCCTAGACCCCCTGGGGACCCAGTACTTC. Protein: CASSLDPLGTQYF.

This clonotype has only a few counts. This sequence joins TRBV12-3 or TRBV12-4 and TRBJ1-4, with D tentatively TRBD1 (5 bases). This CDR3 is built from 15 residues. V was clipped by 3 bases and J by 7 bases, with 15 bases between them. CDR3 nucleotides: TGTGCCAGCAGTTTCCAAGGGGCGCGGAGTGAAAAACTGTTTTTT. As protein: CASSFQGARSEKLFF.

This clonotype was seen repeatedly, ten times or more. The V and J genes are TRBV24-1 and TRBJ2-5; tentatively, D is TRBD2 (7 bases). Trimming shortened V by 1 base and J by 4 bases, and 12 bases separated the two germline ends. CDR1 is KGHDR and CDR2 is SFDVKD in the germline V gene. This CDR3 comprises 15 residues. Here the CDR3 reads CATSDLGGDGETQYF. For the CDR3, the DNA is TGTGCCACCAGTGATTTAGGGGGGGACGGAGAGACCCAGTACTTC.

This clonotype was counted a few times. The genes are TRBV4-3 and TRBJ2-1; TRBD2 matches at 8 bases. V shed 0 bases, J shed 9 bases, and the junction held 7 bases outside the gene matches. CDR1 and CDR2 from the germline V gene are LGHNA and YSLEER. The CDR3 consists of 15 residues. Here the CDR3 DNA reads TGCGCCAGCAGCCAAGAAAAGCGGGGGCCCGCTGAGCAGTTCTTC. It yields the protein CASSQEKRGPAEQFF.

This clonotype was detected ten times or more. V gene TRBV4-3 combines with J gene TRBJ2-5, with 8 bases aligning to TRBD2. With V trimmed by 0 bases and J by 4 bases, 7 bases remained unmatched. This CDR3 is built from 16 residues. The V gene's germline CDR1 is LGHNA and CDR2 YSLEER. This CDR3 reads CASSQDRAGGRETQYF. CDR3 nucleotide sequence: TGCGCCAGCAGCCAAGATCGGGCGGGGGGACGAGAGACCCAGTACTTC.

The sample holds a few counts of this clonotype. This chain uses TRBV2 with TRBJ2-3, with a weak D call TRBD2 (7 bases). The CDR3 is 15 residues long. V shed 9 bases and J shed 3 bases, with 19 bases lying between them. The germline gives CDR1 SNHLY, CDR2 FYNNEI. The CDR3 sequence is CARRTGGPDTDTQYF. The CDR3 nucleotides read TGTGCCAGAAGGACGGGGGGCCCTGATACAGATACGCAGTATTTT.

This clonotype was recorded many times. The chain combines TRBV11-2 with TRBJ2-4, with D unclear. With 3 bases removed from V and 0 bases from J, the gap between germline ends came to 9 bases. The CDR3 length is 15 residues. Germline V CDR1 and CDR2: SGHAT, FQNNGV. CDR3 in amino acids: CASSFGQLAKNIQYF. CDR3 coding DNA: TGTGCCAGCAGCTTTGGGCAGCTAGCCAAAAACATTCAGTACTTC.

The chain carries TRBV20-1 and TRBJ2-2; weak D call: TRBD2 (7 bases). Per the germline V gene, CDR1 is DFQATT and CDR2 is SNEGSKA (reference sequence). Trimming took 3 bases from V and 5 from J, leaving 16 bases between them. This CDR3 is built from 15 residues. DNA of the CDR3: TGCAGTGCTAGGCTTGCGGGGGCGAGTACCGGGGAGCTGTTTTTT. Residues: CSARLAGASTGELFF.

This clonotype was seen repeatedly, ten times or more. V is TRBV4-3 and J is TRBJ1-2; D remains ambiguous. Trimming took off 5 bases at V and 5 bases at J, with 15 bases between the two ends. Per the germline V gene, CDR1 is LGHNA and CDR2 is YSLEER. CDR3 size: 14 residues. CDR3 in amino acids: CASSAPGVAYGYTF. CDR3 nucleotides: TGCGCCAGCAGCGCCCCCGGGGTCGCATATGGCTACACCTTC.